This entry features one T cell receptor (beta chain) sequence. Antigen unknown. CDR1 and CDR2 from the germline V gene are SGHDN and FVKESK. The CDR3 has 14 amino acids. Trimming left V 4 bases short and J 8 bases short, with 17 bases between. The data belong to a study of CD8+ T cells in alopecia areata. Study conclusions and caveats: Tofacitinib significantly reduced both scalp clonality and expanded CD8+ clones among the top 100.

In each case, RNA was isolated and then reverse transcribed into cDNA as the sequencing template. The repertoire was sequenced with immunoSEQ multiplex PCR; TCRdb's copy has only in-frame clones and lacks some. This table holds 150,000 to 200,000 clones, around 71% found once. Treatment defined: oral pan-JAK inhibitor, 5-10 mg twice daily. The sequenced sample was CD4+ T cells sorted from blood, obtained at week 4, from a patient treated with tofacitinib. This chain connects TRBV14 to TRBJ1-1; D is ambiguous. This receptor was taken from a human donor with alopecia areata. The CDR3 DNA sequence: TGTGCCAGCAGCCTCCTGGGCGGCCCCTTAGAAGCTTTCTTT. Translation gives CASSLLGGPLEAFF.